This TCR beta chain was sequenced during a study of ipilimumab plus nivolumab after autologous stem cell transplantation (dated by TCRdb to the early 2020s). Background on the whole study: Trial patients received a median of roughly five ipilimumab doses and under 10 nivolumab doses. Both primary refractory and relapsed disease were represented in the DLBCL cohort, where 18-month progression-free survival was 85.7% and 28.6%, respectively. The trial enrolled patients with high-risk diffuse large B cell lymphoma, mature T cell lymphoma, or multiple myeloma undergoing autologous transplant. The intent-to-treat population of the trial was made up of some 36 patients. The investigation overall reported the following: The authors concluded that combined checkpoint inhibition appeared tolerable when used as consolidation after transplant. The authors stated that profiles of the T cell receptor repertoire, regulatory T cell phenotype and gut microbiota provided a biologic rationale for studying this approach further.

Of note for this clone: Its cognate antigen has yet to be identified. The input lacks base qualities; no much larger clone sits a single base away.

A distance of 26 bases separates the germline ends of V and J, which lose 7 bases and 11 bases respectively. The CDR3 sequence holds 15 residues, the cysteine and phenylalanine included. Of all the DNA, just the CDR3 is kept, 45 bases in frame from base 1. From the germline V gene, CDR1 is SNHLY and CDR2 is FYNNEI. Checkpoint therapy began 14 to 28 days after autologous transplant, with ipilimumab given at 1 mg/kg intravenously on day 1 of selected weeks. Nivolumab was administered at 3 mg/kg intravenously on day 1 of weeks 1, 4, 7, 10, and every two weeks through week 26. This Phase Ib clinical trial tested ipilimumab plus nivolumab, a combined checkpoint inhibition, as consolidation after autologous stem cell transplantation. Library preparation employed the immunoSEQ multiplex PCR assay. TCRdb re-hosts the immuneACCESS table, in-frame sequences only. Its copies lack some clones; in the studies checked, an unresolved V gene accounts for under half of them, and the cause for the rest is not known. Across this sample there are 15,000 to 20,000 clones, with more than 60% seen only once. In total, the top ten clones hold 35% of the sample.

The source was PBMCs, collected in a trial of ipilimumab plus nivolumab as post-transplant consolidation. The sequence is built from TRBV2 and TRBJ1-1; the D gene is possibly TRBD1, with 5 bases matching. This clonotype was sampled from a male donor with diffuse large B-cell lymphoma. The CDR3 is CASTKDTVGAVFAFF. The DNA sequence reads TGTGCCAGCACTAAGGACACGGTCGGTGCGGTGTTCGCTTTCTTT.